These 3 T cell receptor beta chains were all obtained from the same sample, sequenced in a study of blood T cell repertoires in COVID-19. The method was immunoSEQ multiplex PCR; TCRdb's version includes in-frame clones alone and lacks a portion of them. The sample carries about 68,000 clones, around 90% recorded once. The sample consisted of peripheral blood. The receptors shown here come from a human donor in a cohort sampled during active COVID-19.

The chain employs TRBV6-5 and TRBJ1-5; 7 bases are a match to TRBD1. This CDR3 has 13 residues. V lost 10 bases, J lost 6 bases, and 9 bases stayed unmatched. Germline CDR1 is MNHEY and CDR2 is SVGAGI. The CDR3 DNA reads as TGTGCCACAATGACAGGGAGGACTCAGCCCCAGCATTTT. It codes for CATMTGRTQPQHF.

This chain connects TRBV30 to TRBJ2-5, with D perhaps matching TRBD2 (6 bases). Germline V gene sequence: CDR1 GTSNPN, CDR2 SVGIG (reference sequence). CDR3 size: 14 residues. Trimming cost V 2 bases and J 0 bases, with 10 bases left between them. The DNA of the CDR3 is TGTGCCTGGAGTTTGGGACTGTACCAAGAGACCCAGTACTTC. It is translated as CAWSLGLYQETQYF.

This chain joins TRBV5-4 and TRBJ2-3; 9 nucleotides match TRBD1. V shed 3 bases, J shed 0 bases, and the junction held 8 bases outside the gene matches. The CDR3 has 17 residues. The germline CDR1 and CDR2 sequences are SGHNT and YYREEE (reference sequence). The CDR3 nucleotides read TGTGCCAGCAGCTCAATGGGACAGGGAGCTAGCACAGATACGCAGTATTTT. Its protein product is CASSSMGQGASTDTQYF.